The 23 T cell receptor beta chains given below trace back to one sample, sequenced in a study of blood T cell repertoires in COVID-19. Libraries were prepared by immunoSEQ multiplex PCR; TCRdb keeps only in-frame clonotypes and omits some of them. The sample includes about 250,000 clones, 80% to 85% of them seen just once. What was sequenced was PBMCs or T cells enriched from blood (not recorded which). The receptors stem from a man aged 45-60 years who had recovered from COVID-19.

The rearrangement links TRBV5-4 to TRBJ2-1; 8 positions match TRBD1. This CDR3 is 15 amino acids long. The germline gives CDR1 SGHNT, CDR2 YYREEE (reference sequence). J gave up 0 bases and V 4 bases, and 3 bases lay outside the gene matches. For the CDR3, the DNA is TGTGCCAGCAGCCCGACAGGGGTCTCCTACAATGAGCAGTTCTTC. This sequence encodes CASSPTGVSYNEQFF. Supplemented by reference TRBV5-4 and TRBJ2-1, the full variable domain reads ETGVTQSPTHLIKTRGQQVTLRCSSQSGHNTVSWYQQALGQGPQFIFQYYREEENGRGNFPPRFSGLQFPNYSSELNVNALELDDSALYLCASSPTGVSYNEQFFGPGTRLTVL.

The V call is TRBV6-5, the J call TRBJ1-1; 7 bases are shared with TRBD1. With 10 bases clipped from V and 2 bases from J, the junction kept 7 bases outside the gene matches. Germline assignment: CDR1 MNHEY and CDR2 SVGAGI. This CDR3 has 13 amino acids. This chain's CDR3 is CATLQGINTEAFF. CDR3 nucleotides: TGTGCCACCTTACAGGGGATCAACACTGAAGCTTTCTTT.

The chain couples TRBV7-3 to TRBJ2-5, with 7 bases fitting TRBD1. V shed 3 bases, J shed 1 base, and the junction held 5 bases outside the gene matches. The CDR3 is 15 residues long. Germline V gives CDR1 SGHTA, CDR2 FQGTGA. The CDR3 DNA follows: TGTGCCAGCAGCTTGGTCGGGACAGTCCAAGAGACCCAGTACTTC. Encoded protein: CASSLVGTVQETQYF.

A note on this clone: Germline is not matched at one junction end, which may reflect a read error. The chain carries TRBV11-2 and TRBJ2-4; D is ambiguous. This CDR3 spans 13 amino acids. CDR1 is SGHAT, CDR2 FQNNGV, per germline. CDR3 amino acids: CASRLVAANIQYF. CDR3 nucleotides: TGTGCCAGCAGATTAGTGGCGGCCAACATTCAGTACTTC. The complete variable domain, with remaining parts taken from reference TRBV11-2 and TRBJ2-4, reads EAGVAQSPRYKIIEKRQSVAFWCNPISGHATLYWYQQILGQGPKLLIQFQNNGVVDDSQLPKDRFSAERLKGVDSTLKIQPAKLEDSAVYLCASRLVAANIQYFGAGTRLSVL.

The chain joins TRBV6-5 to TRBJ2-1, with a possible D match to TRBD2 (6 bases). The CDR3 covers 15 residues. Trimming took off 2 bases at V and 3 bases at J, with 11 bases between the two ends. CDR1 is MNHEY, CDR2 SVGAGI, per germline. In nucleotides, the CDR3 is TGTGCCAGCAGTTACGGTCCGGGGGTCTACAATGAGCAGTTCTTC. Protein product: CASSYGPGVYNEQFF.

This clone was detected only once. This chain connects TRBV10-2 to TRBJ2-1; 7 nucleotides align to TRBD2. The CDR3 extends over 12 amino acids. Germline V gene data show CDR1 as WSHSY and CDR2 as SAAADI. Trimming at V came to 7 bases and at J to 10 bases, leaving 7 bases not matched to a gene. The CDR3 protein is CASKLAREEQFF. The CDR3 DNA is TGCGCCAGCAAACTAGCGCGGGAGGAGCAGTTCTTC.

This chain links TRBV5-6 with TRBJ2-3; D may be TRBD1 (5 bases). Per germline, CDR1 SGHDT and CDR2 YYEEEE. Trimming removed 1 base at V and 5 bases at J, with 8 bases between. CDR3 length equals 13 residues. CDR3 residues: CASSLRGVDTQYF. The CDR3 nucleotides read TGTGCCAGCAGCTTGAGGGGCGTAGATACGCAGTATTTT.

Note on this clone: This sample also contains other DNA sequences that code for the same CDR3. Here the CDR3 reads CASSLSGAYEQYF. The DNA of the CDR3 is TGTGCCAGCAGCCTCAGCGGGGCCTACGAGCAGTACTTC. The chain is built from TRBV7-9 and TRBJ2-7; 7 bases line up with TRBD2. V lost 5 bases, J lost 2 bases, and 3 bases stayed unmatched. Per germline, CDR1 SEHNR and CDR2 FQNEAQ (reference sequence). CDR3 length equals 13 residues.

The chain carries TRBV13 and TRBJ2-7; 9 nucleotides line up with TRBD1. After removal of 5 bases from V and 5 bases from J, the junction contained 10 bases not matched to a gene. The CDR3 is made up of 15 amino acids. Germline V gene data show CDR1 as PRHDT and CDR2 as FYEKMQ (reference sequence). CDR3 sequence: CASSRGQGSADEQYF. As DNA, the CDR3 is TGTGCCAGCAGCCGAGGACAGGGGAGCGCGGACGAGCAGTACTTC.

This sequence joins TRBV7-8 and TRBJ1-2; 11 bases are shared with TRBD1. CDR3 size: 14 residues. Germline V lookup: CDR1 SGHVS, CDR2 FQNEAQ. Unmatched junction bases numbered 1, after V lost 0 bases and J lost 7 bases. CDR3 in amino acids: CASSLAGQGVGYTF. The CDR3 DNA is TGTGCCAGCAGCTTAGCGGGACAGGGGGTTGGCTACACCTTC.

This clone was observed a single time. The chain links TRBV6-6 to TRBJ1-1; no firm D call. Germline V lookup: CDR1 MNHNY, CDR2 SVGAGI (reference sequence). The germline V and J ends were trimmed by 3 bases and 8 bases, with 10 bases remaining between them. This CDR3 comprises 12 residues. DNA for the CDR3: TGTGCCAGCAGTTATCAGGCCCCAGAAGCTTTCTTT. It encodes CASSYQAPEAFF.

The chain carries TRBV5-6 and TRBJ2-7, with D unclear. Germline V gene sequence: CDR1 SGHDT, CDR2 YYEEEE. V lost 1 base to trimming and J lost 5 bases, with 7 bases between them. CDR3 size: 12 residues. The CDR3 nucleotides are TGTGCCAGCAGCTTGAGCTATCACGAGCAGTACTTC. This sequence encodes CASSLSYHEQYF.

In this sample, this clone turned up once. This rearrangement joins TRBV5-1 to TRBJ1-2; 7 nucleotides line up with TRBD1. V lost 4 bases to trimming and J lost 1 base; unmatched junction nucleotides: 10. The CDR3 is made up of 16 amino acids. CDR1 is SGHRS, CDR2 YFSETQ, per germline. CDR3: CASSGQDRGNNYGYTF. In DNA form, the CDR3 reads TGCGCCAGCAGCGGACAGGACCGAGGGAATAACTATGGCTACACCTTC.

V gene TRBV5-1 combines with J gene TRBJ1-2; 8 bases are a match to TRBD1. In germline, CDR1 is SGHRS, CDR2 YFSETQ. The CDR3 is made up of 16 amino acids. With 0 bases clipped from V and 4 bases from J, the junction kept 8 bases outside the gene matches. In DNA, the CDR3 is TGCGCCAGCAGCTTGGAGGCGACAGGGGTAGGCTATGGCTACACCTTC. Protein sequence: CASSLEATGVGYGYTF. Filled out from reference TRBV5-1 and TRBJ1-2, the complete variable domain reads KAGVTQTPRYLIKTRGQQVTLSCSPISGHRSVSWYQQTPGQGLQFLFEYFSETQRNKGNFPGRFSGRQFSNSRSEMNVSTLELGDSALYLCASSLEATGVGYGYTFGSGTRLTVV.

The rearrangement uses TRBV16 and TRBJ2-3; TRBD1 matches at 8 bases. This CDR3 is 15 amino acids long. With V trimmed by 0 bases and J by 5 bases, 4 bases remained unmatched. The germline V gene encodes CDR1 KGHSY and CDR2 FQNENV. The CDR3: CASSQSETGEDTQYF. The DNA of the CDR3 is TGTGCCAGCAGCCAATCGGAGACAGGGGAAGATACGCAGTATTTT.

The chain carries TRBV28 and TRBJ2-7; 11 bases match TRBD2. The CDR3 extends over 15 amino acids. The trim removed 6 bases at V and 3 bases at J, leaving 7 bases unmatched. Germline V CDR1 and CDR2: MDHEN, SYDVKM. CDR3 amino acids: CASRRSGRAFYEQYF. In nucleotides, the CDR3 is TGTGCCAGCAGACGTAGCGGGAGGGCCTTCTACGAGCAGTACTTC.

This clone has a single count. The chain uses TRBV29-1 and TRBJ2-3; a weak D match, TRBD1 (6 bases). With 5 bases removed from V and 0 bases from J, the gap between germline ends came to 12 bases. Germline V gene lookup returns CDR1 SQVTM and CDR2 ANQGSEA. This CDR3 region has 14 residues. CDR3 loop: CSVRRTASTDTQYF. The CDR3 coding sequence is TGCAGCGTTAGGAGGACAGCTAGCACAGATACGCAGTATTTT.

V is TRBV11-2 and J is TRBJ2-7; 8 positions agree with TRBD1. Germline values: CDR1 SGHAT, CDR2 FQNNGV. V shed 3 bases, J shed 9 bases, and the junction held 10 bases outside the gene matches. The CDR3 sequence is 14 residues long. DNA of the CDR3: TGTGCCAGCAGCTTGGGGCAGGGGGCTTCCGCGCAGTACTTC. Amino acid sequence: CASSLGQGASAQYF.

The chain recombines TRBV11-3 with TRBJ1-2, with D unclear. The CDR3 contains 13 residues. The germline gives CDR1 SGHNT, CDR2 YENEEA. Trimming pared 5 bases from V and 4 bases from J, leaving 11 bases between. This chain's CDR3 is CASSPGYLYGYTF. DNA of the CDR3: TGTGCCAGCAGCCCAGGATATCTCTATGGCTACACCTTC.

The genes are TRBV5-1 and TRBJ2-7; perhaps TRBD1 as D (6 bases). V lost 0 bases and J lost 1, with 14 bases in between. Per germline, CDR1 SGHRS and CDR2 YFSETQ. The CDR3 has 16 residues. The CDR3 nucleotides read TGCGCCAGCAGCTTGGCCGACCAGGGGAATTCCTACGAGCAGTACTTC. Amino acid sequence: CASSLADQGNSYEQYF.

V usage is TRBV25-1 and J usage is TRBJ2-7; TRBD1 aligns across 7 bases. V trimming: 5 bases; J trimming: 5 bases; junction bases outside the gene matches: 3. The length of the CDR3 is 12 residues. The germline V gene encodes CDR1 MGHDK and CDR2 SYGVNS. CDR3 loop: CASSSTGHEQYF. The CDR3 DNA reads TGTGCCAGCAGTTCGACAGGGCACGAGCAGTACTTC.

The rearrangement joins TRBV7-2 to TRBJ1-4; 7 positions agree with TRBD1. Germline V gives CDR1 SGHTA, CDR2 FQGNSA. Germline trimming cut 1 base from V and 3 bases from J; bases unmatched to any gene: 2. This CDR3 has 15 amino acids. The CDR3 DNA reads TGTGCCAGCAGCTTAGGGGGACAGCCTAATGAAAAACTGTTTTTT. Its protein is CASSLGGQPNEKLFF.

The V and J genes are TRBV7-9 and TRBJ2-1; 7 positions match TRBD1. Germline-derived CDR1 and CDR2 are SEHNR and FQNEAQ (reference sequence). With V trimmed by 3 bases and J by 2 bases, 4 bases remained unmatched. The CDR3 contains 15 residues. CDR3 DNA sequence: TGTGCCAGCAGCTTCGGGACAGTCACCTACAATGAGCAGTTCTTC. Translating gives CASSFGTVTYNEQFF.